This T cell receptor beta chain is drawn from a study of T cells in localized non-small cell lung cancer (dated by TCRdb to the early 2020s). For the wider study: T cell repertoires of 200 to 250 early-stage NSCLC patients were analyzed, with tumors being compared against uninvolved tumor-adjacent lungs. The cohort consisted of around 250 treatment-naive NSCLC patients whose localized lung tumors had been resected. Of the NSCLC patients, fewer than 150 were male and about 97 were female, and the mean age was about 69 years. General conclusions and limits of the study: Because multi-region tumor sequencing was not done, intratumor heterogeneity could not be ruled out. Because the study design was exploratory, TCR variables were selected using unadjusted p-values without false-discovery rate correction. The highest T cell clonality was observed in uninvolved tumor-adjacent lung, where clonality exceeded that of tumor, suggesting that antigenic responses were more focused in uninvolved tumor-adjacent lung. A median of around 50 of the top 100 tumor clones were detected in paired uninvolved adjacent lung, and 25 to 35 of these tumor clones were also found among the top 100 clones of the paired uninvolved adjacent lung. Higher blood T cell density associated with longer overall survival, while higher adjacent-lung clonality associated with shorter survival.

The CDR3 runs 14 residues from the cysteine to the phenylalanine. Only the CDR3 DNA is retained, 42 bases long and in frame from the first base. V is reduced by 7 bases and J by 7 bases, leaving a spacing of 17 bases between them. The germline V gene (reference sequence) sets CDR1 to LNHDA and CDR2 to SQIVND. At diagnosis, peripheral blood, uninvolved tumor-adjacent lung and tumor were collected and were preserved as a mix of fresh-frozen and FFPE material. For TCR repertoire profiling, blood samples were analyzed as peripheral blood mononuclear cells. In regard to this clone: The target of this receptor is not known. Base quality data are lacking; no much larger clone is found one base away.

TCR beta CDR3 regions were sequenced from DNA using the immunoSEQ Assay. Per the authors' processing: To compute T cell density, TCR beta template counts were normalized to usable DNA, which was estimated by amplifying housekeeping genes. Using the preseqR package, richness was estimated by extrapolating to 120,000 templates for tissue samples and 400,000 templates for PBMC samples. Clonality was defined as one minus Pielou's evenness. Tissue-enriched TCRs were identified by differential abundance testing using productive amino-acid clonotypes, minimum total count 5 and alpha 0.1. Repertoire overlap between compartments was quantified with the Jaccard Index and Morisita Overlap Index. GLIPH clustered TCR beta CDR3s with public tetramer-defined viral CDR3s; viral motifs required at least three viral sequences plus V-gene enrichment. Entries here come from immuneACCESS through TCRdb and include only in-frame sequences with V and J called. Some clones fail to appear in such tables; in the studies checked, an unresolved V gene covers under half of the shortfall, and the cause of the remainder is unknown. D and trimming were read from the DNA, whereas the V and J calls and clone size are those reported in that table. The sample contains several thousand clones, over 85% of them found a single time. Under 2.5% of the sample comes from the top ten.

The TCR sequence derives from a female donor aged 60 or older with stage II squamous cell lung carcinoma. The source was peripheral blood, collected before any cancer treatment. This sequence uses TRBV19 and TRBJ2-4; the D region is possibly TRBD1 or TRBD2, each matching across 5 bases. The CDR3 corresponds to CASTMGVLQNIQYF. The base sequence is TGTGCCAGTACTATGGGGGTCCTTCAGAACATTCAGTACTTC. The CDR3, completed at both ends by the reference TRBV19 and TRBJ2-4 genes, gives the full variable domain DGGITQSPKYLFRKEGQNVTLSCEQNLNHDAMYWYRQDPGQGLRLIYYSQIVNDFQKGDIAEGYSVSREKKESFPLTVTSAQKNPTAFYLCASTMGVLQNIQYFGAGTRLSVL.